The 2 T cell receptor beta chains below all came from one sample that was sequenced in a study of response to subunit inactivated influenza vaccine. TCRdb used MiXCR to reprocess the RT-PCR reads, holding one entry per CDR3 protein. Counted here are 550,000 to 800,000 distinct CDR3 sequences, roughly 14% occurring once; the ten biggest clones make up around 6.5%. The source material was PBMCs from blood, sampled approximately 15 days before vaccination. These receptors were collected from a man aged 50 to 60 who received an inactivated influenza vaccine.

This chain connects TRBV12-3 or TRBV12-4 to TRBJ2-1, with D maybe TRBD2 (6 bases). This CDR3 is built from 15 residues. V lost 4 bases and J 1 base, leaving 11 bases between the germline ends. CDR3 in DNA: TGTGCCAGCAGTTCCGGAGCGGGTTCCTACAATGAGCAGTTCTTC. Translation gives CASSSGAGSYNEQFF.

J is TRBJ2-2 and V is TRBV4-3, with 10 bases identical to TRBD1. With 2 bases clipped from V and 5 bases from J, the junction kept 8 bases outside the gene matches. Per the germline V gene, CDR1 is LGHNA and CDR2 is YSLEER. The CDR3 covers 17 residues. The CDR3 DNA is TGCGCCAGCAGCCAATCCCGGGACAGGGGATGGACCGGGGAGCTGTTTTTT. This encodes CASSQSRDRGWTGELFF.